This T cell receptor beta chain was identified in a study of T-cell memory formation after mild COVID-19. Across the study: Largely, the TCR clusters proved donor specific.

Germline assignment: CDR1 LNHNV and CDR2 YYDKDF (reference sequence). The CDR3 spans 18 residues. With V trimmed by 5 bases and J by 2 bases, 12 bases remained unmatched. For this clonotype: Its antigen is not known.

TCRdb called the 5' RACE reads again in MiXCR, with one record for every CDR3 protein. The sample includes approximately 65,000 distinct CDR3 sequences, about 10% of them seen just once. Whole-study results and caveats: The authors did not confirm SARS-CoV-2 specificity of second-wave clones peaking day 37. Contracting clones from day 15 to 85 had balanced CD4/CD8; later expanders favoured CD4+. There were some responding clones in pre-infection memory, which suggested that cross-reactive memory had joined.

The chain recombines TRBV15 with TRBJ2-6, with 7 bases identical to TRBD2. The sequencing sample was made of PBMCs or a T cell subset sorted from them (not recorded which). The sequence was obtained from a man aged 18 to 35 who had mild COVID-19 (a few samples of this study predate the infection). Cell type and time point are not known. CDR3 nucleotides: TGTGCCACCAGCTGGGGCGGTAGACTAGCTCCTGGGGCCAACGTCCTGACTTTC. Amino acid sequence: CATSWGGRLAPGANVLTF.